In its sample, the clone carrying this T cell receptor beta chain was seen a few times. CDR3 size: 13 residues. Germline V gene data show CDR1 as MNHEY and CDR2 as SVGAGI. V gave up 6 bases and J gave up 3 bases; unmatched junction bases: 0. This sample was included in a study of cytotoxic CD8 clonotypes in ibrutinib-treated CLL. The TCR beta libraries used approximately 2 micrograms of genomic DNA that came from cryopreserved PBMCs. Targeted sequencing depth ranged from 1 in 200,000 to 1 in 1 million T cells. TCRdb's copy holds only in-frame clones and misses some; the assay was immunoSEQ multiplex PCR. The table has fewer than 400,000 clones, over 55% seen once.

The sequence derives from a human donor with chronic lymphocytic leukemia. V usage is TRBV6-5 and J usage is TRBJ2-5; TRBD2 agrees at 11 bases. Sequencing was performed on PBMCs, taken after 36 months of ibrutinib treatment. CDR3 sequence reads: CASRLAGEETQYF. The CDR3 DNA follows: TGTGCCAGCAGACTAGCGGGGGAAGAGACCCAGTACTTC.